Listed below are T cell receptor beta chains from one sample, sequenced in a study of blood T cell repertoires in COVID-19. Libraries were prepared by immunoSEQ multiplex PCR; TCRdb keeps only in-frame clonotypes and omits some of them. The table has 150,000 to 200,000 clones, 88% seen once. The sequenced sample was peripheral blood. These receptor sequences come from a human donor in a cohort sampled during active COVID-19. Each CDR3 is given with its conserved first and last residue. A D gene is named only where the DNA matches it firmly. Some rows mark clone size as missing; the rest say once, few, many or name a class of expanded clone.

clone_size: NA
v_call: TRBV10-3
j_call: TRBJ2-1
d_call: TRBD2
cdr3_nt: TGTGCCATCAGGACCGGGACTAGGGAATACTCCTACAATGAGCAGTTCTTC
cdr3_aa: CAIRTGTREYSYNEQFF

clone_size: NA
v_call: TRBV30
j_call: TRBJ2-7
d_call: TRBD1
cdr3_nt: TGTGCCTGGAGTGGGACAGGGGTCGAGCAGTACTTC
cdr3_aa: CAWSGTGVEQYF

clone_size: NA
v_call: TRBV6-5
j_call: TRBJ2-7
d_call: NA
cdr3_nt: TGTGCCAGCAGCCTCACACACTACGAGCAGTACTTC
cdr3_aa: CASSLTHYEQYF

clone_size: NA
v_call: TRBV5-4
j_call: TRBJ2-3
d_call: NA
cdr3_nt: TGTGCCAGCAGCTCACTTACTGATACGCAGTATTTT
cdr3_aa: CASSSLTDTQYF

clone_size: NA
v_call: TRBV6-5
j_call: TRBJ2-1
d_call: NA
cdr3_nt: TGTGCCAGCACCAGGAGGGGTACCTACAATGAGCAGTTCTTC
cdr3_aa: CASTRRGTYNEQFF

clone_size: NA
v_call: TRBV19
j_call: TRBJ2-3
d_call: NA
cdr3_nt: TGTGCCAGTAGTATAACAGGTGGCGGCACAGATACGCAGTATTTT
cdr3_aa: CASSITGGGTDTQYF

clone_size: NA
v_call: TRBV7-2
j_call: TRBJ2-5
d_call: TRBD2
cdr3_nt: TGTGCCAGCAGCAATACTGGGACTAGCGGGAGGAAAGGCCAAGAGACCCAGTACTTC
cdr3_aa: CASSNTGTSGRKGQETQYF

clone_size: NA
v_call: TRBV6-6
j_call: TRBJ1-1
d_call: TRBD1
cdr3_nt: TGTGCCAGCAGTTATCGGACAGGGGTGAACACTGAAGCTTTCTTT
cdr3_aa: CASSYRTGVNTEAFF

clone_size: NA
v_call: TRBV4-1
j_call: TRBJ1-2
d_call: NA
cdr3_nt: TGCGCCAGCAGCCAGGATCCTCAGGGTAGGGGATACTATGGCTACACCTTC
cdr3_aa: CASSQDPQGRGYYGYTF

clone_size: NA
v_call: TRBV6-2/TRBV6-3
j_call: TRBJ1-1
d_call: NA
cdr3_nt: TGTGCCAGCAGTTATGGCGGGCTGAACACTGAAGCTTTCTTT
cdr3_aa: CASSYGGLNTEAFF

clone_size: NA
v_call: TRBV25-1
j_call: TRBJ1-4
d_call: NA
cdr3_nt: TGTGCCAGCATCGGCAGGGTCAATGAAAAACTGTTTTTT
cdr3_aa: CASIGRVNEKLFF

clone_size: NA
v_call: TRBV4-2
j_call: TRBJ1-4
d_call: TRBD1
cdr3_nt: TGTGCCAGCAGCCAAGACGTGGACAGGGTTGACGAAAAACTGTTTTTT
cdr3_aa: CASSQDVDRVDEKLFF

clone_size: NA
v_call: TRBV9
j_call: TRBJ2-2
d_call: TRBD1
cdr3_nt: TGTGCCAGCAGCGTACACCTCGGACAGGGGGCCCTAAACACCGGGGAGCTGTTTTTT
cdr3_aa: CASSVHLGQGALNTGELFF

clone_size: few
v_call: TRBV6-2/TRBV6-3
j_call: TRBJ2-1
d_call: NA
cdr3_nt: TGTGCCAGCAGTTACGATGGAGGGACTTTGGTTGAGCAGTTCTTC
cdr3_aa: CASSYDGGTLVEQFF

clone_size: NA
v_call: TRBV20-1
j_call: TRBJ2-7
d_call: TRBD1
cdr3_nt: TGCAGTGCTAGAGGGGGACAGTCGCTGTACTTC
cdr3_aa: CSARGGQSLYF

clone_size: NA
v_call: TRBV7-8
j_call: TRBJ1-5
d_call: NA
cdr3_nt: TGTGCCAGCAGCTTACGATCTCAGGGGAATCAGCCCCAGCATTTT
cdr3_aa: CASSLRSQGNQPQHF

clone_size: NA
v_call: TRBV24-1
j_call: TRBJ2-1
d_call: TRBD1
cdr3_nt: TGTGCCACCAGAGACAGGGATGACAATGAGCAGTTCTTC
cdr3_aa: CATRDRDDNEQFF

clone_size: NA
v_call: TRBV5-1
j_call: TRBJ2-3
d_call: NA
cdr3_nt: TGCGCCAGCAGCTTGGGCGGGACCGGGTCAGATACGCAGTATTTT
cdr3_aa: CASSLGGTGSDTQYF

clone_size: NA
v_call: TRBV6-2/TRBV6-3
j_call: TRBJ1-4
d_call: TRBD1
cdr3_nt: TGTGCCAGCAGCGGGACAGCGACCTCAACTAATGAAAAACTGTTTTTT
cdr3_aa: CASSGTATSTNEKLFF

clone_size: once
v_call: TRBV28
j_call: TRBJ2-1
d_call: TRBD2
cdr3_nt: TGTGCCAGCAGTTTACCCATAAGAAGATATAGGGGACTAGCGGGAGCTGGTGAGCAGTTCTTC
cdr3_aa: CASSLPIRRYRGLAGAGEQFF

clone_size: NA
v_call: TRBV20-1
j_call: TRBJ2-7
d_call: NA
cdr3_nt: TGCAGTGCTAGTCAAGGGGGATACGAGCAGTACTTC
cdr3_aa: CSASQGGYEQYF

clone_size: NA
v_call: TRBV3-1/TRBV3-2
j_call: TRBJ2-7
d_call: TRBD1
cdr3_nt: TGTGCCAGCAGCCAAGCTACGCCAGGGTTTACAGGGGCCTACGAGCAGTACTTC
cdr3_aa: CASSQATPGFTGAYEQYF

clone_size: once
v_call: TRBV28
j_call: TRBJ2-7
d_call: TRBD2
cdr3_nt: TGTGCCAAAAAATTAATAGGGACTAGCGGGACTCTGCAGCCCTACGAGCAGTACTTC
cdr3_aa: CAKKLIGTSGTLQPYEQYF

clone_size: NA
v_call: TRBV29-1
j_call: TRBJ2-7
d_call: TRBD2
cdr3_nt: TGCAGCGCCAGGGGACTAGCGGGAGTTGGCTACGAGCAGTACTTC
cdr3_aa: CSARGLAGVGYEQYF

clone_size: few
v_call: TRBV5-4
j_call: TRBJ1-5
d_call: NA
cdr3_nt: TGTGCCAGCAGCTTCCCCGAGCAGCCCCAGCATTTT
cdr3_aa: CASSFPEQPQHF

clone_size: NA
v_call: TRBV5-6
j_call: TRBJ1-4
d_call: NA
cdr3_nt: TGTGCCAGCAGCTTGGTTCGGGGTGAAAAACTGTTTTTT
cdr3_aa: CASSLVRGEKLFF

clone_size: NA
v_call: TRBV18
j_call: TRBJ2-2
d_call: NA
cdr3_nt: TGTGCCAGCTCACCTCCGGTCCGTGTTAGCGGGGAGCTGTTTTTT
cdr3_aa: CASSPPVRVSGELFF

clone_size: NA
v_call: TRBV2
j_call: TRBJ2-7
d_call: NA
cdr3_nt: TGTGCCAGCAGCCAATCGGGTCCCTACGAGCAGTACTTC
cdr3_aa: CASSQSGPYEQYF

clone_size: NA
v_call: TRBV4-1
j_call: TRBJ1-2
d_call: NA
cdr3_nt: TGCGCCAGCAGCCAAGGACTTAATACCTATGGCTACACCTTC
cdr3_aa: CASSQGLNTYGYTF

clone_size: NA
v_call: TRBV15
j_call: TRBJ1-4
d_call: NA
cdr3_nt: TGTGCCACCAGCTACAACCGGGATGGTGAAAAACTGTTTTTT
cdr3_aa: CATSYNRDGEKLFF

clone_size: NA
v_call: TRBV27
j_call: TRBJ2-5
d_call: TRBD1
cdr3_nt: TGTGCCAGCAGTCCACGACAGGGACCCCAAGAGACCCAGTACTTC
cdr3_aa: CASSPRQGPQETQYF

clone_size: NA
v_call: TRBV5-4
j_call: TRBJ2-7
d_call: NA
cdr3_nt: TGTGCCAGCAGCTCTCTTTACGAGCAGTACTTC
cdr3_aa: CASSSLYEQYF

clone_size: NA
v_call: TRBV19
j_call: TRBJ2-2
d_call: NA
cdr3_nt: TGTGCCAGTAGTATAGGGGGCCGTATCCTCGGGGAGCTGTTTTTT
cdr3_aa: CASSIGGRILGELFF

clone_size: once
v_call: TRBV5-1
j_call: TRBJ1-4
d_call: TRBD1
cdr3_nt: TGCGCCAGCAGGACAGGGTCCTCAACTAATGAAAAACTGTTTTTT
cdr3_aa: CASRTGSSTNEKLFF

clone_size: NA
v_call: TRBV10-3
j_call: TRBJ1-2
d_call: NA
cdr3_nt: TGTGCCATCAGTGAGTCCCGGCGGGGCTACACCTTC
cdr3_aa: CAISESRRGYTF

clone_size: once
v_call: TRBV29-1
j_call: TRBJ2-1
d_call: TRBD2
cdr3_nt: TGCAGCGTTGAAGGTGGGAGGGGAGGCTACAATGAGCAGTTCTTC
cdr3_aa: CSVEGGRGGYNEQFF

clone_size: NA
v_call: TRBV2
j_call: TRBJ2-5
d_call: TRBD2
cdr3_nt: TGTGCCAGCAGTGAAGAGGGACTACCTGGGAAGACCCAGTACTTC
cdr3_aa: CASSEEGLPGKTQYF

clone_size: NA
v_call: TRBV12-1
j_call: TRBJ1-5
d_call: NA
cdr3_nt: TGTGCCAGCAGGGGAGGGAGGGGGGATGGAAGCAATCAGCCCCAGCATTTT
cdr3_aa: CASRGGRGDGSNQPQHF

clone_size: NA
v_call: TRBV19
j_call: TRBJ2-2
d_call: NA
cdr3_nt: TGTGCCAGTAGTATAGCTTTGCGGATGAACACCGGGGAGCTGTTTTTT
cdr3_aa: CASSIALRMNTGELFF

clone_size: NA
v_call: TRBV7-6
j_call: TRBJ2-7
d_call: NA
cdr3_nt: TGTGCCAGCAGCTTAGACTTCTCCTACGAGCAGTACTTC
cdr3_aa: CASSLDFSYEQYF

clone_size: once
v_call: TRBV12-3/TRBV12-4
j_call: TRBJ2-3
d_call: NA
cdr3_nt: TGTGCCAGCAGTTTCAGCGAGGCAGATACGCAGTATTTT
cdr3_aa: CASSFSEADTQYF

clone_size: NA
v_call: TRBV24-1
j_call: TRBJ2-1
d_call: TRBD2
cdr3_nt: TGTGCCACCAGTGATTTTGAGGGAGGGCTAAACAATGAGCAGTTCTTC
cdr3_aa: CATSDFEGGLNNEQFF

clone_size: NA
v_call: TRBV18
j_call: TRBJ2-7
d_call: TRBD2
cdr3_nt: TGTGCCAGCTCACCGGCAGGACTAGCGGGAGTGGGGGAGCAGTACTTC
cdr3_aa: CASSPAGLAGVGEQYF

clone_size: NA
v_call: TRBV10-3
j_call: TRBJ1-1
d_call: TRBD1
cdr3_nt: TGTGCCATCAGTGCCGGACAGGGCCTGAACACTGAAGCTTTCTTT
cdr3_aa: CAISAGQGLNTEAFF

clone_size: NA
v_call: TRBV5-4
j_call: TRBJ2-5
d_call: NA
cdr3_nt: TGTGCCAGCAGCTTGGGACTAGGGCGAGAGACCCAGTACTTC
cdr3_aa: CASSLGLGRETQYF

clone_size: NA
v_call: TRBV27
j_call: TRBJ2-5
d_call: TRBD1
cdr3_nt: TGTGCCAGCAGGCCCGGGACAGGGAAAGAGACCCAGTACTTC
cdr3_aa: CASRPGTGKETQYF

clone_size: NA
v_call: TRBV30
j_call: TRBJ2-5
d_call: NA
cdr3_nt: TGTGCCTGGAGTCGGGGGGCGGGAGAGACCCAGTACTTC
cdr3_aa: CAWSRGAGETQYF

clone_size: NA
v_call: TRBV27
j_call: TRBJ2-5
d_call: TRBD1
cdr3_nt: TGTGCCAGCAGTTTAGCGTGGGACAGGGGTCGAGAGACCCAGTACTTC
cdr3_aa: CASSLAWDRGRETQYF

clone_size: NA
v_call: TRBV10-2
j_call: TRBJ2-7
d_call: TRBD2
cdr3_nt: TGCGCCAGCAGTGGACAACGGGGGGTGATCGAGCAGTACTTC
cdr3_aa: CASSGQRGVIEQYF

clone_size: NA
v_call: TRBV5-1
j_call: TRBJ2-1
d_call: TRBD1
cdr3_nt: TGCGCCAGCAGCTTAGGGACAGGCCGCTCCTACAATGAGCAGTTCTTC
cdr3_aa: CASSLGTGRSYNEQFF

clone_size: once
v_call: TRBV3-1/TRBV3-2
j_call: TRBJ1-1
d_call: NA
cdr3_nt: TGTGCCAGCAGCAATAGGGGGTTCTACACTGAAGCTTTCTTT
cdr3_aa: CASSNRGFYTEAFF

clone_size: NA
v_call: TRBV5-4
j_call: TRBJ2-6
d_call: TRBD1
cdr3_nt: TGTGCCAGCAGACGGGACAGGGTTGGGGCCAACGTCCTGACTTTC
cdr3_aa: CASRRDRVGANVLTF

clone_size: once
v_call: TRBV7-9
j_call: TRBJ2-1
d_call: TRBD2
cdr3_nt: TGTGCCAGCAGGGAACGAAGCCCCTCTAGCGGGTCCTACAATGAGCAGTTCTTC
cdr3_aa: CASRERSPSSGSYNEQFF

clone_size: NA
v_call: TRBV3-1/TRBV3-2
j_call: TRBJ1-2
d_call: NA
cdr3_nt: TGTGCCAGCAGCCAAGTTGCCGCAGGGACTAACTATGGCTACACCTTC
cdr3_aa: CASSQVAAGTNYGYTF

clone_size: NA
v_call: TRBV30
j_call: TRBJ2-2
d_call: TRBD2
cdr3_nt: TGTGCCTGGAGTTTTATCCCCCCGGGACTAGCGGAAATCGCGAACACCGGGGAGCTGTTTTTT
cdr3_aa: CAWSFIPPGLAEIANTGELFF

clone_size: NA
v_call: TRBV19
j_call: TRBJ1-5
d_call: NA
cdr3_nt: TGTGCCAGTAGTATCGGGGAAGTGGGGTTTCAGCCCCAGCATTTT
cdr3_aa: CASSIGEVGFQPQHF

clone_size: NA
v_call: TRBV4-2
j_call: TRBJ1-1
d_call: TRBD1
cdr3_nt: TGTGCCAGCAGCCAAGAAGGGGACAGGAACACTGAAGCTTTCTTT
cdr3_aa: CASSQEGDRNTEAFF

clone_size: NA
v_call: TRBV21-1
j_call: TRBJ1-3
d_call: NA
cdr3_nt: TGTGCCAGCAGCGGGACAGGGGGCTCTGGAAACACCATATATTTT
cdr3_aa: CASSGTGGSGNTIYF